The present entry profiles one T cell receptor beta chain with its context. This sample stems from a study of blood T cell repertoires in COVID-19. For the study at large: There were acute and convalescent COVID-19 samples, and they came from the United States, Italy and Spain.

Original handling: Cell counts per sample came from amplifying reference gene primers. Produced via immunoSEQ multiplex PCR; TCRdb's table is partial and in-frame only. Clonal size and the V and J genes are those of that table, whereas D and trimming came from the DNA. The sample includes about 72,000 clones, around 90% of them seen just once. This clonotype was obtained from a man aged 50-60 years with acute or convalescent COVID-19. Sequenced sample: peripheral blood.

As DNA, the CDR3 is TGCGCCAGCAGCTTGAGTCAGGGGGCCGGCACCGGGGAGCTGTTTTTT. Its translation: CASSLSQGAGTGELFF. V and J are TRBV5-1 and TRBJ2-2; 8 nucleotides align to TRBD1. From germline, CDR1 is SGHRS and CDR2 YFSETQ. This CDR3 comprises 16 residues. V dropped 1 base and J dropped 4; count of bases not matched to a gene: 6.